This T cell receptor (beta chain) was recorded in a study of cytomegalovirus exposure and HLA in healthy donors (TCRdb year 2017). The study in broad terms: An earlier analysis of roughly 570 of the donors reported 276 Gb of sequence data and 100 million to 120 million unique TCR beta sequences obtained from 180 million or so T cells. An early release that covered some 640 HLA-typed donors contained about 300 gigabases of sequencing data and 85 million to 100 million unique TCR sequences. The genetic ancestry cluster associated with self-reported Caucasian donors included 70% to 85% of the 398 genotyped donors. The aim of the study was to test whether cataloging public T cell receptors could identify signatures of past pathogen exposure. The T cell repertoires of under 750 subjects were profiled by immunosequencing and related to cytomegalovirus serostatus. In addition to the first cohort of 500 to 850 subjects, a separate validation cohort of over 90 different subjects was used. High-throughput TCR immunosequencing, statistical association of individual TCRs with disease status, and machine learning were combined to predict cytomegalovirus infection status. A later analysis re-analyzed previously published TCR beta repertoires from roughly 600 donors and added high-resolution HLA genotyping to study TCR occurrence patterns. The later analysis used no new phenotypic data to find candidate immune exposures, relying instead on TCR beta sequences and their occurrence across donors. In an earlier analysis of a few hundred of the donors, high-throughput TCR beta sequencing was used to judge whether each TCR beta V gene segment behaved as functional or pseudogenic. Donor age, sex, ethnicity and CMV serostatus were collected together with the repertoire data. A later genetic analysis took genome-wide SNP genotypes for about three fifths of the 666 donors and used that subset as a discovery cohort. All discovery cohort repertoires had been generated on a single sequencing platform. Class I and class II HLA loci were covered by the typing at four-digit resolution. Typing coverage varied by locus: roughly 620-640 donors for A, B, C, DRB1 and DQB1; around 560 for DQA1; nearly 610 for DPA1; around 490 for DPB1. Five DR-DQ haplotypes were handled as single units for association and clustering, since linkage in the cohort was strong. Among a few hundred genotyped donors of the cohort, an average of around 240,000 unique TCR beta nucleotide sequences were sequenced per donor, around a sixth of them non-productive.

In regard to this clone: Its antigen is still unknown. Within one base of it there is no much larger clone, and no base qualities were kept.

The cohort comprised around 690 healthy bone marrow donors. Cohort members were all nominally healthy when sampled, although unrecorded immune exposures were likely present. The donor tested CMV seronegative, placing the donor among the 300 to 400 seronegative members of the cohort. A peripheral blood sample was provided by each donor, and peripheral blood mononuclear cells were used for TCR beta sequencing. Genomic DNA was extracted from the blood cell samples with the Qiagen DNeasy Blood Extraction Kit. General study outcomes and caveats: The 87-base-pair reads could not distinguish some IMGT-functional V segments, including TRBV6-2 and TRBV6-3, so those segments were excluded. HLA typing was unavailable for some donors at each locus, so association tests used only the typed subset. Linkage disequilibrium might explain the correlated functional status among segregating V segments, but an unknown experimental factor could not be excluded. In both the original and validation cohorts, the classifier was reported to diagnose cytomegalovirus status with high specificity and sensitivity. Three of the identified cytomegalovirus-associated TCR beta chains were confirmed in vitro to be specific for cytomegalovirus antigens. Because counts were too low, under 20 rarely observed V segments, including chromosome 9 orphons, were left out of the earlier analysis of a few hundred of the donors. CMV serostatus was the only immune exposure information available for the cohort. Sequencing depth was assumed to be roughly uniform across donors in the presence/absence analyses, though that assumption may not hold. In a later analysis, most CMV-associated TCR beta chains were found to appear HLA-restricted, with HLA associations seemingly driven largely by CMV exposure. According to a later analysis, TCR association rates differed among HLA loci, with DRB1 alleles showing the most associated TCRs and HLA-C alleles showing the fewest. A later analysis reported that several top co-occurrence clusters appeared linked to parvovirus B19, influenza, CMV and Epstein-Barr virus. In a later genetic analysis, fewer N-insertions in productive TCRs were reported among donors in an Asian-associated ancestry cluster than the approximately 710-donor mean. A cluster of highly shared sequence variants was judged likely to represent a technical artifact of the sequencing pipeline. An earlier analysis of around 500 of the donors showed that most TCR beta V segments appeared in productive rearrangements either about 90% or about 30% of the time, which broadly matched IMGT annotations. The study listed 164 TCR beta chains as associated with cytomegalovirus. A later analysis associated about 17,000 TCR beta sequences with specific HLA alleles at a false discovery rate of 0.05. Compared with equally common non-associated chains, HLA-associated TCR beta chains in a later analysis were more clonally expanded and had lower generation probabilities. Across donors, most TCR sequences were observed very rarely, whereas some public TCRs were present in many individuals. This cohort had only TCR beta chains sequenced, and the lack of alpha or paired-chain data limited which features could be detected. A further reported finding was that TCR beta sequences accurately predicted the HLA-A and HLA-B alleles for most subjects in the first cohort. When HLA alleles, especially DR and DQ, strongly co-occurred, attributing TCR associations to individual alleles was difficult. The authors suggested that the approach could potentially be extended to other disease states and immunological phenotypes. V-gene and J-gene trimming of TCR beta chains was associated with a missense DCLRE1C variant in a later genetic analysis, and the association was replicated in an independent cohort.

Libraries were constructed by the immunoSEQ multiplex PCR assay. The multiplex PCR relied on a mix of 60 forward primers for TCR Vbeta segments and 13 reverse primers for TCR Jbeta segments. The CDR3 region of rearranged TCR beta genes was amplified from genomic DNA with a multiplex PCR assay. Amplified TCR beta libraries were sequenced as 87-base-pair reads on the Illumina HiSeq System. Under the source paper's analysis protocol: In a later analysis, 80 million or so unique TCR beta chains were counted across the roughly 610 repertoires, and roughly 10 million of these chains were shared by at least two donors. A nearest-neighbor algorithm error-corrected the raw reads and collapsed the reads into unique sequences, merging closely related sequences to remove PCR and sequencing errors. V, D and J gene segments were assigned by aligning CDR3 sequences to IMGT reference sequences. Each retained sequence needed at least a six-nucleotide match to both a V gene segment and a J gene segment. Rearrangements were called productive when the CDR3 lacked stop codons and stayed in frame with V and J; all others were non-productive. CDR3 was defined according to IMGT convention as the region running from the second conserved V-encoded cysteine to the conserved J-encoded phenylalanine. The earlier analysis of about 610 of the donors excluded any sequence lacking an unambiguous match to a single V gene segment. In an earlier analysis of 587 of the donors, V segments were called functional above 56.7% productive rearrangements and were called segregating when the between-donor standard deviation exceeded 5%. A statistical classification framework was developed to diagnose cytomegalovirus status using the catalog of TCR beta chain sequences. In a later analysis, TCR nucleotide sequences were compared against IMGT/GENE-DB human TR gene sequences so that V and J genes could be assigned. Using the TCRdist pipeline, a later analysis assigned CDR3 sequences along with most-parsimonious VDJ recombination scenarios. In a later analysis, each TCR beta chain was defined by its CDR3 amino acid sequence together with its V-gene family, and reads without a unique V-gene family were excluded. To address suspected cross-contamination and a sequencing artifact, a later analysis removed a few hundred highly shared, low-generation-probability nucleotide sequences. In a later analysis, a clonal expansion index was calculated for each public chain from normalized within-repertoire ranks of inferred template counts. Generation probabilities in a later analysis came from a VDJ recombination model fitted to out-of-frame rearrangements, and those results were checked against IGoR. A later analysis scored TCR-TCR, TCR-HLA and TCR-CMV co-occurrence with hypergeometric tests, applying a repertoire-size bias correction to TCR pairs. False discovery rates were estimated in a later analysis by permuting HLA or CMV assignments 20 times. In a later analysis, co-occurring TCRs were grouped using DBSCAN, and TCRdist sequence similarity was added for clustering within HLA-allele-positive subsets. For co-occurrence clustering, repertoires with fewer than 30,000 or more than 120,000 public chains were excluded, along with five repertoires with anomalous nucleotide sharing. TCRdb retrieved this table from immuneACCESS and kept in-frame rearrangements only. Not all clones are present; in checked studies, unresolved V genes account for under half, and no reason is known for the remainder. Clonal size and the V and J genes are those of that table, whereas D and trimming came from the DNA. This sample lists under 150,000 clones; approximately 80% were detected once. The ten largest clones represent 0.7% of the sample.

CDR1 MDHEN and CDR2 SYDVKM were looked up in the germline V gene. There are 16 amino acids in the CDR3, from cysteine to phenylalanine inclusive. Only the CDR3 portion is preserved as DNA: 48 bases, with reading frame beginning at the first base. V loses 5 bases, J loses 3 bases, and the germline ends lie 19 bases apart. Recombination joined TRBV28 with TRBJ1-1; TRBD1 is perhaps the D gene, given 5 matching bases. Sequencing was done on a sample of PBMCs. The source of this sequence is a man aged 18-30 years in good health and CMV-seronegative. The base sequence is TGTGCCAGCAGTCCTCCCAGGGTTTGGGGGGACACTGAAGCTTTCTTT. The resulting protein is CASSPPRVWGDTEAFF.